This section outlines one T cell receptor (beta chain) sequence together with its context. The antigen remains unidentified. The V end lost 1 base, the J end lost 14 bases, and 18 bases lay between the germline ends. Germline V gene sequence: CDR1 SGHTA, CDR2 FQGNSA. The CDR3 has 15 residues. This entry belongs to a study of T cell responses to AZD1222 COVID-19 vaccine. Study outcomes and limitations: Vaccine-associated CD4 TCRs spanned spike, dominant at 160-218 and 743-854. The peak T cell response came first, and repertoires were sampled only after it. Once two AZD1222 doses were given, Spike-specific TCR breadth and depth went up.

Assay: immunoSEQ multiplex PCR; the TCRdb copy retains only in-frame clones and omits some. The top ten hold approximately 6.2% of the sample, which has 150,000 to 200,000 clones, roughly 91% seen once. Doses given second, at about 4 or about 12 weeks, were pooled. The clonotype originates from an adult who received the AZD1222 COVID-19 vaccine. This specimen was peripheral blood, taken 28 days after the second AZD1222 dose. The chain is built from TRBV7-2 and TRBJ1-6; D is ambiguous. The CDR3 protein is CASSLVTVERWTLHF. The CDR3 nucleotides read TGTGCCAGCAGCTTAGTCACTGTAGAAAGATGGACCCTCCACTTT.